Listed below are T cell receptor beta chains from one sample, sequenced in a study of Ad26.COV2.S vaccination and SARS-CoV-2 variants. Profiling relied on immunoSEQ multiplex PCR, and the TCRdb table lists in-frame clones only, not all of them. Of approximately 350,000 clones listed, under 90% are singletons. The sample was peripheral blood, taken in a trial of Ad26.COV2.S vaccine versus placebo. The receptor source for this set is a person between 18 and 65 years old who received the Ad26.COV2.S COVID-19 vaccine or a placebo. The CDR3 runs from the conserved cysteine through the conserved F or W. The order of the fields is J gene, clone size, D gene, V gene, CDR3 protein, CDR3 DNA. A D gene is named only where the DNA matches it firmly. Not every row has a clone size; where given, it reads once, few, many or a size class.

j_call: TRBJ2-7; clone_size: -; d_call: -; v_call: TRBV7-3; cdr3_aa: CATSKGPDERNYEQYF; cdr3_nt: TGTGCCACCTCGAAGGGCCCAGATGAACGGAATTACGAGCAGTACTTC
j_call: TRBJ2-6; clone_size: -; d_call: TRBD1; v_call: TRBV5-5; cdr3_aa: CASPPPGQGISGANVLTF; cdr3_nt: TGTGCCAGCCCGCCCCCGGGACAGGGGATTTCTGGGGCCAACGTCCTGACTTTC
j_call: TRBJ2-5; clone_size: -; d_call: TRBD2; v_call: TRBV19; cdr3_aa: CASSVTSGGDETQYF; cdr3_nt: TGTGCCAGTAGTGTGACTAGCGGGGGGGACGAGACCCAGTACTTC
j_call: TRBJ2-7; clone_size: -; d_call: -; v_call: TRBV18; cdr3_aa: CASSLVSSYEQYF; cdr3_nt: TGTGCCAGCTCACTTGTTAGCTCCTACGAGCAGTACTTC
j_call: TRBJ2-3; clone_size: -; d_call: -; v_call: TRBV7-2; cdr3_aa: CASSTAIGGSTDTQYF; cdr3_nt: TGTGCCAGCAGCACAGCCATTGGGGGGAGCACAGATACGCAGTATTTT
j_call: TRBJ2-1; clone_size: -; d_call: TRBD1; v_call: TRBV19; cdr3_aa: CASSTILRGGTYNEQFF; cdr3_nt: TGTGCCAGTAGCACCATCTTGAGAGGGGGCACTTACAATGAGCAGTTCTTC
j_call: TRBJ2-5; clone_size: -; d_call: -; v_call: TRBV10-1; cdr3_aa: CASSPKKQETQYF; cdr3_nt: TGCGCCAGCAGTCCTAAGAAACAAGAGACCCAGTACTTC
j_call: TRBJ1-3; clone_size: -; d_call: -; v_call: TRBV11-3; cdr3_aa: CASSQGSSGNTIYF; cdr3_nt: TGTGCCAGCAGCCAAGGTTCATCTGGAAACACCATATATTTT
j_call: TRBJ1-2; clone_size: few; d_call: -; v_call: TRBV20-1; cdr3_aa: CSASIQGRGYGYGYTF; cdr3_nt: TGCAGTGCTAGTATCCAGGGTAGGGGGTACGGCTATGGCTACACCTTC
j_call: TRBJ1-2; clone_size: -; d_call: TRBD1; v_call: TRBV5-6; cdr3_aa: CASSFTTGGSNGYTF; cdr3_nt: TGTGCCAGCAGCTTCACCACAGGGGGGAGTAATGGCTACACCTTC
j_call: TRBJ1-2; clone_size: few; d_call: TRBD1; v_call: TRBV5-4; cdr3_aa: CASRWDRDETTF; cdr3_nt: TGTGCCAGCAGATGGGACAGGGACGAAACGACCTTC
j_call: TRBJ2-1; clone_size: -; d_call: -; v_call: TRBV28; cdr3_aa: CASKLTGPSQFF; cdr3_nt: TGTGCCAGCAAACTCACTGGACCGTCCCAGTTCTTC
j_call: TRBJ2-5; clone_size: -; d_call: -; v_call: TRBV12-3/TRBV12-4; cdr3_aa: CATSRGGQETQYF; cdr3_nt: TGTGCCACTTCCAGGGGCGGACAAGAGACCCAGTACTTC
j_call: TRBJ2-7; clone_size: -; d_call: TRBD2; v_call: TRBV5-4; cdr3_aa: CASSLSGSLYEQYF; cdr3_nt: TGTGCCAGCAGCTTAAGCGGGAGTCTTTACGAGCAGTACTTC
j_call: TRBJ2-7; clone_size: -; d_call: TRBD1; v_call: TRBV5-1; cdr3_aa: CASSIGTAYEQYF; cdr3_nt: TGCGCCAGCAGCATTGGGACAGCCTACGAGCAGTACTTC
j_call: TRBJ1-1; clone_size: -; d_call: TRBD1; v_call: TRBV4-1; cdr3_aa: CASVPWGQKNTEAFF; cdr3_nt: TGCGCCAGCGTCCCCTGGGGACAGAAGAACACTGAAGCTTTCTTT
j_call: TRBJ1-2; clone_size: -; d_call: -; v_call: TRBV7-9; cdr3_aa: CASSLAPRTLDGYTF; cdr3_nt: TGTGCCAGCAGCTTAGCGCCTCGGACCCTTGATGGCTACACCTTC
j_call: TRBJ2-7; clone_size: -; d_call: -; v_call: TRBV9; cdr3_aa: CASSVGQGYYEQYF; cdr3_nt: TGTGCCAGCAGCGTAGGGCAGGGTTACTACGAGCAGTACTTC
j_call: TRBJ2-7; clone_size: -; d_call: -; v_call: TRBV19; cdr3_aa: CASSIVSSSYEQYF; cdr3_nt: TGTGCCAGTAGTATAGTTTCGTCTTCCTACGAGCAGTACTTC
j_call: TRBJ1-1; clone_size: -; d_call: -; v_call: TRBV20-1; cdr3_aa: CSASSGTEAFF; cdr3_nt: TGCAGTGCCTCGTCCGGGACTGAAGCTTTCTTT
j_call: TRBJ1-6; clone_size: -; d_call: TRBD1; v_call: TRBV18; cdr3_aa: CASSPLDRGNSPLHF; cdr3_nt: TGTGCCAGCTCACCTTTGGACAGGGGTAATTCACCCCTCCACTTT
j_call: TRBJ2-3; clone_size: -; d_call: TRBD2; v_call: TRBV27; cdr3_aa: CASSLVHLAGGPDTQYF; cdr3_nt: TGTGCCAGCAGTTTAGTACATCTAGCGGGGGGTCCAGATACGCAGTATTTT
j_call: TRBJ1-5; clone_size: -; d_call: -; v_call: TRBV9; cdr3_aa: CASSVGPNQPQHF; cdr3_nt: TGTGCCAGCAGCGTAGGTCCCAATCAGCCCCAGCATTTT
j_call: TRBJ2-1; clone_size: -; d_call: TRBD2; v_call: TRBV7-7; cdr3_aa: CASSPGLAVNEQFF; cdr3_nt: TGTGCCAGCAGCCCAGGACTAGCGGTCAATGAGCAGTTCTTC
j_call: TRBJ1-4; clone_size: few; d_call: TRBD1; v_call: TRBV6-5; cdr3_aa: CASSYSFGTGEKKLFF; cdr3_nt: TGTGCCAGCAGTTACTCTTTCGGGACAGGGGAGAAAAAACTGTTTTTT
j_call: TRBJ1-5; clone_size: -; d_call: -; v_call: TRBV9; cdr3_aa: CASSVGSYQPQHF; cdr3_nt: TGTGCCAGCAGCGTCGGCAGCTACCAGCCCCAGCATTTT
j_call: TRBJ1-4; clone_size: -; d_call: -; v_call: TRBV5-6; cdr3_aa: CASSSWGGLNEKLFF; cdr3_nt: TGTGCCAGCAGCTCTTGGGGCGGACTGAATGAAAAACTGTTTTTT
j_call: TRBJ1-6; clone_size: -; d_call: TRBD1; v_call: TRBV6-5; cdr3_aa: CASSYSRGLFSSPLHF; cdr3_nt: TGTGCCAGCAGTTACTCGAGGGGGCTCTTTAGTTCACCCCTCCACTTT
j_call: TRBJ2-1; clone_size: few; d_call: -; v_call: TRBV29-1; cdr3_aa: CSVVGRSYNEQFF; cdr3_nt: TGCAGCGTTGTTGGCCGCTCCTACAATGAGCAGTTCTTC
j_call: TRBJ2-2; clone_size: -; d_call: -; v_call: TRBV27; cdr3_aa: CASSYHSGTGELFF; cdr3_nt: TGTGCCAGCAGTTACCACAGCGGAACCGGGGAGCTGTTTTTT
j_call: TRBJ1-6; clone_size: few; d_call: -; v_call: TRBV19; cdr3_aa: CASSITFYNSPLHF; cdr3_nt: TGTGCCAGTAGTATAACCTTCTATAATTCACCCCTCCACTTT
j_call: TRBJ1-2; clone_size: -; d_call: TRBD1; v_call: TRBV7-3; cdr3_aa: CASSWGQGGGYTF; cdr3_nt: TGTGCCAGCAGCTGGGGACAGGGGGGCGGCTACACCTTC
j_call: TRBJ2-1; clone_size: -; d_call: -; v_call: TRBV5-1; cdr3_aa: CASAPRGSSYNEQFF; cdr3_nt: TGCGCCAGCGCCCCCAGGGGAAGCTCCTACAATGAGCAGTTCTTC
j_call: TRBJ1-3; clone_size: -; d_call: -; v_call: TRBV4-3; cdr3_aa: CASSQVQGSYSGNTIYF; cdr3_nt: TGCGCCAGCAGCCAAGTACAGGGCTCGTACTCTGGAAACACCATATATTTT
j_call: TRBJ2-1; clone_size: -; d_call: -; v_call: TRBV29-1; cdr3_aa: CSVGSNEQFF; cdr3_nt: TGCAGCGTCGGGTCCAATGAGCAGTTCTTC
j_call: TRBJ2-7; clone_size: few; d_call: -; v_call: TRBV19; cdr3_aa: CASSIGSLSYYEQYF; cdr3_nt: TGTGCCAGTAGTATCGGTTCACTGTCGTATTACGAGCAGTACTTC
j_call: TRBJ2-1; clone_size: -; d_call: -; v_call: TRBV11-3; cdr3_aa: CASSPQNRDEQFF; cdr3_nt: TGTGCCAGCAGCCCCCAGAACAGGGATGAGCAGTTCTTC
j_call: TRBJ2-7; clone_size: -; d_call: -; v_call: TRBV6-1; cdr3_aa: CASSDSGLPTEQYF; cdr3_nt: TGTGCCAGCAGTGATTCGGGACTCCCAACCGAGCAGTACTTC
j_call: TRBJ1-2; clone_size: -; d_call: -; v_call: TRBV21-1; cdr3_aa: CASSKLRDKDFYGYTF; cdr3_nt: TGTGCCAGCAGCAAGCTCCGGGATAAGGATTTTTATGGCTACACCTTC
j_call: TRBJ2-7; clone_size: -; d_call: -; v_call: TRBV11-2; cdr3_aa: CASSLGALGPEQYF; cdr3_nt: TGTGCCAGCAGCTTAGGGGCCCTGGGCCCCGAGCAGTACTTC
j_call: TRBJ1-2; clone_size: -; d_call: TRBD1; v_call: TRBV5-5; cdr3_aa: CASSRAGQGDYGYTF; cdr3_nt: TGTGCCAGCAGCCGCGCGGGACAGGGAGACTATGGCTACACCTTC
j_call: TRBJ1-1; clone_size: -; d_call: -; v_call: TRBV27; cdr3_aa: CASSFRGGHTEAFF; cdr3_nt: TGTGCCAGCAGTTTTCGGGGCGGACACACTGAAGCTTTCTTT
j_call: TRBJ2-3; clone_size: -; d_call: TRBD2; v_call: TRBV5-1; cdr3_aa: CASSLATSGTDTQYF; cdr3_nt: TGCGCCAGCAGCTTGGCAACTAGCGGCACAGATACGCAGTATTTT
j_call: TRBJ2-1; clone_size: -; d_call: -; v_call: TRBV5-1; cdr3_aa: CASSLAGVAYNEQFF; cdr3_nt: TGCGCCAGCAGCTTGGCAGGGGTGGCCTACAATGAGCAGTTCTTC
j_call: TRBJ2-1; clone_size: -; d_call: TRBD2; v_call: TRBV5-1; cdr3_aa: CASSLGTRSDEQFF; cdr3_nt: TGCGCCAGCAGCTTGGGGACTAGGAGTGATGAGCAGTTCTTC
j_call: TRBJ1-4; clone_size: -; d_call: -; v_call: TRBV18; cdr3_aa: CASSPLNEKLFF; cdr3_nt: TGTGCCAGCTCACCTTTAAATGAAAAACTGTTTTTT
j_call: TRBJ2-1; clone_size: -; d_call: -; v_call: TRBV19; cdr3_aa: CASNWGASGNEQFF; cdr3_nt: TGTGCCAGTAATTGGGGGGCCAGTGGCAATGAGCAGTTCTTC